This TCR beta chain stems from a study of blood T cell repertoires in COVID-19. Study-wide context: The study drew acute and convalescent COVID-19 samples from the United States, Italy and Spain. The cDNA or gDNA used as material had been derived from T cells, B-cell-depleted T cells, or PBMCs.

Authors' data handling: Amplification from reference gene primers served as the basis for estimated nucleated cell counts. Sequenced by immunoSEQ multiplex PCR; TCRdb stores in-frame clones only, minus some. That table supplies the V and J calls and clone size; D and trimming were determined from the DNA. The sample holds around 100,000 clones, approximately 90% seen once. In germline, CDR1 is KGHSH, CDR2 LQKENI. The CDR3 loop spans 14 amino acids. Losses at the gene ends were 2 bases for V and 5 bases for J; bases not matched to a gene: 2. Sequences were obtained from peripheral blood. This chain connects TRBV18 to TRBJ1-2; 10 nucleotides line up with TRBD1. This receptor was taken from a man aged 50-60 years with active COVID-19. The CDR3 nucleotides read TGTGCCAGCTCACCAGGGACAGGGGATTATGGCTACACCTTC. Residues: CASSPGTGDYGYTF. The variable domain in full, completed from reference TRBV18 and TRBJ1-2, reads NAGVMQNPRHLVRRRGQEARLRCSPMKGHSHVYWYRQLPEEGLKFMVYLQKENIIDESGMPKERFSAEFPKEGPSILRIQQVVRGDSAAYFCASSPGTGDYGYTFGSGTRLTVV.